The rows below give T cell receptor beta chains drawn from one sample of a study of shared clonotypes between healthy human individuals. TCRdb's table, derived via immunoSEQ multiplex PCR, lists solely in-frame clones and lacks some. The sample lists roughly 2 million clones, roughly 94% occurring once. Sequenced sample: naive CD4+ T cells sorted from blood. The receptors stem from a young man in good health. The CDR3 runs from the conserved cysteine through the conserved F or W. The D gene is left open where the match is weak.

J,V,D,CDR3
TRBJ1-2,TRBV6-1,-,CASSADSQGRGYTF
TRBJ1-2,TRBV2,-,CASRESNNYGYTF
TRBJ1-6,TRBV25-1,TRBD1,CASSDPGQGNSPLHF
TRBJ1-1,TRBV28,-,CASSRARRGTEAFF
TRBJ2-7,TRBV27,TRBD1,CASSLSGPGQGVYEQYF
TRBJ2-1,TRBV19,TRBD1,CASSPRTGRPYNEQFF
TRBJ1-4,TRBV6-6,-,CASSRQAPTNEKLFF
TRBJ1-1,TRBV28,-,CASSSKLEAFF
TRBJ2-5,TRBV5-6,-,CASSSRETQYF
TRBJ2-5,TRBV5-4,TRBD2,CASSSSGRAEGETQYF
TRBJ1-2,TRBV2,-,CASTEENYGYTF
TRBJ2-3,TRBV12-5,TRBD2,CASGSGLSLTDTQYF
TRBJ2-1,TRBV7-2,-,CASSLLAQYNEQFF
TRBJ1-2,TRBV10-1,-,CASSKGPGEPYTF
TRBJ2-2,TRBV19,TRBD1,CASTRGQGAPTGELFF
TRBJ1-5,TRBV6-5,-,CASSWGKDQPQHF
TRBJ2-2,TRBV10-3,TRBD1,CAISVGTGDTGELFF
TRBJ1-5,TRBV18,-,CASSPPGGLQPQHF
TRBJ2-7,TRBV5-4,-,CASSRQSSYEQYF
TRBJ2-2,TRBV5-1,TRBD1,CASRTNLGQGPGELFF
TRBJ1-6,TRBV4-1,-,CASSPRGGQGSSSYNSPLHF
TRBJ1-6,TRBV5-4,TRBD1,CASSRTGGGDSPLHF
TRBJ1-1,TRBV7-2,TRBD1,CASSRTGQSGNTEAFF
TRBJ2-2,TRBV2,-,CASRGPQNTGELFF
TRBJ2-7,TRBV28,-,CASSLLQAYEQYF
TRBJ2-1,TRBV30,-,CAWSVRWGPGNEQFF
TRBJ2-7,TRBV30,TRBD1,CAWRTGTGYEQYF
TRBJ2-7,TRBV2,-,CASRPSLARREQYF
TRBJ2-1,TRBV30,-,CAALRGSAYNEQFF
TRBJ1-2,TRBV5-4,TRBD1,CASSGTGALGANYGYTF
TRBJ2-7,TRBV5-8,TRBD1,CASSPFRDRGSYEQYF
TRBJ2-3,TRBV5-1,TRBD2,CASSLYGLAEGPDTQYF
TRBJ1-1,TRBV30,-,CAWNRFENTEAFF
TRBJ2-7,TRBV19,-,CASSISGTAYEQYF
TRBJ1-3,TRBV6-5,-,CASSYTLASGNTIYF
TRBJ1-1,TRBV18,TRBD1,CASSPAGTGNTEAFF
TRBJ1-2,TRBV6-6,TRBD1,CASRETGGGYGYTF